What follows are 27 T cell receptor beta chains derived from one specimen sequenced in a study of cytomegalovirus exposure and HLA in healthy donors. The primer mix had 60 Vbeta and 13 Jbeta primers. The data were produced by immunoSEQ multiplex PCR, yet TCRdb's version contains in-frame clones alone and is incomplete. This sample yields 90,000 or so clones, of which about two thirds are seen a single time; about 2.9% belongs to the top ten. The sample was PBMCs. These TCRs come from a man aged 50 to 60 in good health and CMV-seronegative.

The CDR3, as DNA: TGCGCCAGCAGCCAAGGAAGTTTGGGGCAGGAAAACATTCAGTACTTC. Amino acid sequence: CASSQGSLGQENIQYF. The chain links TRBV4-1 to TRBJ2-4; D perhaps matches TRBD1 (5 bases). V gave up 1 base and J gave up 5 bases, with 15 bases separating them. This CDR3 has 16 amino acids. Germline V gives CDR1 MGHRA, CDR2 YSYEKL.

This clone turned up a few times. This chain connects TRBV10-3 to TRBJ1-1; D is undetermined. Trimming took off 1 base at V and 7 bases at J, with 13 bases between the two ends. Germline assignment: CDR1 ENHRY and CDR2 SYGVKD. This CDR3 has 14 amino acids. The DNA for the CDR3 is TGTGCCATCAGTGAGTATGTGAGGCCGCTTGAAGCTTTCTTT. Translated: CAISEYVRPLEAFF.

This clone was counted between two and nine times. The chain links TRBV11-2 to TRBJ1-6; no definite D call. The CDR3 totals 13 residues. CDR1 SGHAT and CDR2 FQNNGV come from the germline V gene. Trimming took 0 bases from V and 12 from J, leaving 9 bases between them. This CDR3 is CASSLEEEIPLHF. Written as DNA, the CDR3 is TGTGCCAGCAGCTTAGAGGAGGAAATACCCCTCCACTTT.

The chain has TRBV25-1 and TRBJ1-1; TRBD1 might be the D (6 bases). This CDR3 has 11 amino acids. Trimming left V 7 bases short and J 9 bases short, with 12 bases between. Germline CDR1 is MGHDK and CDR2 is SYGVNS. CDR3 sequence reads: CASTFGQQAFF. The CDR3 bases are TGTGCCAGCACATTCGGACAGCAAGCTTTCTTT.

The table lists this clone with a few counts. This sequence joins TRBV7-2 and TRBJ1-6; 9 bases map to TRBD1. The CDR3 totals 19 residues. The germline gives CDR1 SGHTA, CDR2 FQGNSA. Trimming cost V 5 bases and J 0 bases; bases outside gene matches: 11. This CDR3 reads CASSKTRGTGSSYNSPLHF. Written as DNA, the CDR3 is TGTGCCAGCAGCAAGACCAGGGGGACAGGGAGCTCCTATAATTCACCCCTCCACTTT. Looking up the rest from reference TRBV7-2 and TRBJ1-6 gives the full variable domain: GAGVSQSPSNKVTEKGKDVELRCDPISGHTALYWYRQSLGQGLEFLIYFQGNSAPDKSGLPSDRFSAERTGGSVSTLTIQRTQQEDSAVYLCASSKTRGTGSSYNSPLHFGNGTRLTVT.

This chain connects TRBV2 to TRBJ1-5; D perhaps matches TRBD1 (6 bases). With 6 bases removed from V and 8 bases from J, the gap between germline ends came to 14 bases. CDR1 and CDR2 from the germline V gene are SNHLY and FYNNEI. CDR3 length: 13 amino acids. The CDR3 reads CASRFYREEPQHF. CDR3 bases: TGTGCCAGCAGATTCTACAGGGAAGAGCCCCAGCATTTT. Supplemented by reference TRBV2 and TRBJ1-5, the full variable domain reads EPEVTQTPSHQVTQMGQEVILRCVPISNHLYFYWYRQILGQKVEFLVSFYNNEISEKSEIFDDQFSVERPDGSNFTLKIRSTKLEDSAMYFCASRFYREEPQHFGDGTRLSIL.

The chain employs TRBV2 and TRBJ1-5, with 8 bases lining up with TRBD1. Germline V gene data show CDR1 as SNHLY and CDR2 as FYNNEI. CDR3 length: 14 amino acids. J gave up 6 bases and V 6 bases, and 7 bases lay outside the gene matches. The CDR3 region has the DNA TGTGCCAGCAGCCGCGACAGGGGAGGTCAGCCCCAGCATTTT. Translation gives CASSRDRGGQPQHF.

This clone turned up a few times. This chain joins TRBV7-9 and TRBJ1-5; D gene unclear. The CDR3 loop spans 15 amino acids. Trimming cost V 1 base and J 9 bases, with 16 bases left between them. Germline assignment: CDR1 SEHNR and CDR2 FQNEAQ (reference sequence). CDR3 region: CASSLGGSRNSPQHF. The CDR3 DNA reads TGTGCCAGCAGCTTAGGAGGGTCCCGGAATTCGCCCCAGCATTTT.

The rearrangement uses TRBV6-6 and TRBJ1-4; the D gene is possibly TRBD1 (5 bases). Germline V gene lookup returns CDR1 MNHNY and CDR2 SVGAGI (reference sequence). The CDR3 is made up of 15 amino acids. V dropped 6 bases and J dropped 0 bases, with 11 bases sitting between them. Written as DNA, the CDR3 is TGTGCCAGCAGCCCTCCGACAGCAACTAATGAAAAACTGTTTTTT. Translation gives CASSPPTATNEKLFF.

The chain employs TRBV2 and TRBJ2-1, with 11 positions matching TRBD1. Germline-derived CDR1 and CDR2 are SNHLY and FYNNEI. The CDR3 length is 14 residues. V shed 6 bases, J shed 6 bases, and the junction held 4 bases outside the gene matches. CDR3 DNA: TGTGCCAGCAGCGGACAGGGGGCCGGCAATGAGCAGTTCTTC. Amino acids: CASSGQGAGNEQFF.

This clone has more than one count but fewer than ten. The chain has TRBV6-5 and TRBJ1-1; D might be TRBD1 (5 bases). This CDR3 spans 12 amino acids. Germline assignment: CDR1 MNHEY and CDR2 SVGAGI. Trimming left V 4 bases short and J 6 bases short, with 9 bases between. The CDR3: CASSFPGSEAFF. CDR3 DNA sequence: TGTGCCAGCAGTTTCCCAGGGTCTGAAGCTTTCTTT.

The V and J genes are TRBV11-2 and TRBJ2-5; D is undetermined. V lost 5 bases, J lost 2 bases, and 3 bases lay in between. This CDR3 is built from 11 residues. CDR1 and CDR2 (germline): SGHAT, FQNNGV. The CDR3 here is CASSLQETQYF. DNA of the CDR3: TGTGCCAGCAGCCTGCAAGAGACCCAGTACTTC. Looking up the rest from reference TRBV11-2 and TRBJ2-5 gives the full variable domain: EAGVAQSPRYKIIEKRQSVAFWCNPISGHATLYWYQQILGQGPKLLIQFQNNGVVDDSQLPKDRFSAERLKGVDSTLKIQPAKLEDSAVYLCASSLQETQYFGPGTRLLVL.

The chain uses TRBV28 and TRBJ1-1, with a tentative D call TRBD1 (6 bases). The V and J ends lost 6 bases and 1 base respectively, with 15 bases between them. There are 15 residues in the CDR3. Germline CDR1 reads MDHEN; CDR2 reads SYDVKM. The chain's CDR3 is CASRPGGPRNTEAFF. For the CDR3, the DNA is TGTGCCAGCAGGCCCGGGGGGCCGAGGAACACTGAAGCTTTCTTT. Combining the CDR3 with reference TRBV28 and TRBJ1-1 gives the whole variable domain DVKVTQSSRYLVKRTGEKVFLECVQDMDHENMFWYRQDPGLGLRLIYFSYDVKMKEKGDIPEGYSVSREKKERFSLILESASTNQTSMYLCASRPGGPRNTEAFFGQGTRLTVV.

This clone appeared a few times. The chain carries TRBV6-4 and TRBJ2-1; 15 bases agree with TRBD2. This CDR3 spans 15 amino acids. Germline values: CDR1 MRHNA, CDR2 SNTAGT. The ends lost 5 bases at V and 8 bases at J; junction bases unmatched: 4. The CDR3 region is CASSRTSGGAHEQFF. Written as DNA, the CDR3 is TGTGCCAGCAGTCGGACTAGCGGGGGGGCCCATGAGCAGTTCTTC.

CDR3 nucleotide sequence: TGTGCCAGCAGCAGAGGGACAGGAGTCTACGAGCAGTACTTC. Protein sequence: CASSRGTGVYEQYF. The rearrangement uses TRBV7-6 and TRBJ2-7; TRBD1 agrees at 8 bases. V was pared by 5 bases and J by 3 bases, with 6 bases of the junction left unmatched. The CDR3 is 14 amino acids. Germline V CDR1 and CDR2: SGHVS, FNYEAQ.

The V call is TRBV11-3, the J call TRBJ1-1, with D uncertain. From germline, CDR1 is SGHNT and CDR2 YENEEA. The CDR3 contains 13 residues. V was shortened by 5 bases and J by 11 bases, with 18 bases between the two germline ends. As DNA, the CDR3 is TGTGCCAGCAGCGACTGGACCGGGAATCAGGCTTTCTTT. Translating it yields CASSDWTGNQAFF.

The chain combines TRBV18 with TRBJ2-2, with 7 bases identical to TRBD2. The trim removed 6 bases at V and 5 bases at J, leaving 12 bases unmatched. The germline V gene encodes CDR1 KGHSH and CDR2 LQKENI. CDR3 size: 16 residues. For the CDR3, the DNA is TGTGCCAGCTCCCTAGGGCCAGGCGGGAGAACCGGGGAGCTGTTTTTT. It specifies CASSLGPGGRTGELFF.

Only a few counts were recorded for this clone. The chain recombines TRBV5-1 with TRBJ1-3; the match to TRBD1 covers 8 bases. With 1 base clipped from V and 3 bases from J, the junction kept 6 bases outside the gene matches. Germline V lookup: CDR1 SGHRS, CDR2 YFSETQ. The CDR3 is made up of 16 amino acids. This CDR3 is CASSLMAGGFGNTIYF. Written as DNA, the CDR3 is TGCGCCAGCAGCTTGATGGCAGGGGGCTTTGGAAACACCATATATTTT.

The rearrangement joins TRBV30 to TRBJ2-3; D is uncertain. The germline V and J ends were trimmed by 0 bases and 1 base, with 8 bases remaining between them. The CDR3 totals 14 residues. Germline loops: CDR1 GTSNPN, CDR2 SVGIG (reference sequence). CDR3 sequence (DNA): TGTGCCTGGAGTGTAGTGCGGCGCACAGATACGCAGTATTTT. This translates into CAWSVVRRTDTQYF.

The chain couples TRBV6-5 to TRBJ1-2; no clear D gene. CDR3 length equals 14 residues. Germline CDR1 and CDR2: MNHEY and SVGAGI. Trimming stripped 0 bases from V and 4 bases from J, with 9 bases between. CDR3 in DNA: TGTGCCAGCAGTTACTCTCAGGAGGCCTATGGCTACACCTTC. Amino acids: CASSYSQEAYGYTF.

The chain employs TRBV4-3 and TRBJ2-7, with TRBD2 as a possible D gene (6 bases). CDR3 length: 14 amino acids. The V gene lost 8 bases and the J gene lost 3 bases, with 17 bases spanning the gap. Germline CDR1 is LGHNA and CDR2 is YSLEER. CDR3 DNA sequence: TGCGCCAGCGAGCGAGGGAGGTTGATCTACGAGCAGTACGTC. Protein: CASERGRLIYEQYV.

This chain links TRBV7-9 with TRBJ1-1; 8 bases match TRBD1. The V gene's germline CDR1 is SEHNR and CDR2 FQNEAQ (reference sequence). After removal of 5 bases from V and 10 bases from J, the junction contained 6 bases not matched to a gene. This CDR3 has 12 amino acids. This CDR3 reads CASSPFTGGAFF. The CDR3 region has the DNA TGTGCCAGCAGCCCCTTTACAGGGGGAGCTTTCTTT.

The rearrangement joins TRBV5-1 to TRBJ2-5, with D perhaps matching TRBD1 (6 bases). The CDR3 is 12 amino acids. Between the trimmed V and J ends, which lost 4 bases and 3 bases, there was a span of 7 bases. Germline V gene sequence: CDR1 SGHRS, CDR2 YFSETQ. CDR3 in amino acids: CASSAGEETQYF. The CDR3 nucleotides read TGCGCCAGCAGCGCAGGGGAAGAGACCCAGTACTTC. Complete variable domain (other parts from reference TRBV5-1 and TRBJ2-5): KAGVTQTPRYLIKTRGQQVTLSCSPISGHRSVSWYQQTPGQGLQFLFEYFSETQRNKGNFPGRFSGRQFSNSRSEMNVSTLELGDSALYLCASSAGEETQYFGPGTRLLVL.

The rearrangement uses TRBV5-6 and TRBJ1-3; D may be TRBD1 (5 bases). Germline-derived CDR1 and CDR2 are SGHDT and YYEEEE. V was cut by 1 base and J by 2 bases, with 13 bases left in between. The CDR3 is made up of 16 amino acids. CDR3 sequence (DNA): TGTGCCAGCAGCTTGAGGGCAGGGTACCCTGGAAACACCATATATTTT. Its translation is CASSLRAGYPGNTIYF.

The V and J genes are TRBV2 and TRBJ1-5; no firm D call. V lost 3 bases and J lost 4, with 7 bases in between. The germline gives CDR1 SNHLY, CDR2 FYNNEI. The CDR3 runs to 13 residues. The DNA of the CDR3 is TGTGCCAGCAGTGATGACTTAAATCAGCCCCAGCATTTT. Encoded protein: CASSDDLNQPQHF.

CDR3 nucleotide sequence: TGTGCCAGCAGCTTGGACAGTTACAATGAGCAGTTCTTC. Translated, it gives CASSLDSYNEQFF. J is TRBJ2-1 and V is TRBV7-3; tentatively, D is TRBD1 (6 bases). Germline CDR1 SGHTA, CDR2 FQGTGA. Deletions cut 3 bases from V and 4 bases from J, with 7 bases between. The CDR3 has 13 amino acids.

The J gene is TRBJ2-7, the V gene TRBV29-1, with a weak D call TRBD1 (5 bases). Trimming cost V 4 bases and J 2 bases, with 9 bases left between them. This CDR3 contains 12 residues. Germline values: CDR1 SQVTM, CDR2 ANQGSEA. The CDR3 nucleotides are TGCAGCGTTGGGGGCGGAACCTACGAGCAGTACTTC. Residues: CSVGGGTYEQYF.